The present T cell receptor (beta chain) was sequenced within a study of T cell clonotyping in hematopoietic cell transplantation. Assay: immunoSEQ multiplex PCR; the TCRdb copy retains only in-frame clones and omits some. The sample lists some 7,200 clones, roughly 94% occurring once. The germline CDR1 and CDR2 sequences are SGHAT and FQNNGV. CDR3 length equals 13 residues. Trimming removed 6 bases from V and 4 bases from J, with 10 bases in between. The chain joins TRBV11-2 to TRBJ2-1; D is unclear. The sample consisted of peripheral blood mononuclear cells, taken 30 days after allogeneic stem cell transplant. The clonotype was recovered from a male patient between 55 and 70 years old who had an allogeneic stem cell transplant from an unrelated donor, so T cells may come from the graft donor. Some clones in this sample may be carry-over from other donors' samples. The CDR3 reads CASSFMVYNEQFF. The CDR3 bases are TGTGCCAGCAGTTTTATGGTATACAATGAGCAGTTCTTC.